This paragraph reports one T cell receptor beta chain. The data originate from a study of blood T cells in healthy people across ages. V lost 7 bases, J lost 8 bases, and 22 bases lay in between. The germline V gene has CDR1 SGHRS and CDR2 YFSETQ. There are 15 residues in the CDR3. The use of a sample-barcoded 5' primer and a J-beta primer mix characterized a second PCR of about 7 to 12 cycles. Through a template-switch adaptor with 12 random nucleotides, each cDNA molecule received a tag. TCRdb reanalysed the 5' RACE reads using MiXCR and keeps one entry per CDR3 protein. The profile covers roughly 800,000 distinct CDR3 sequences, with 55% to 70% appearing a single time and around 22% taken by the ten largest.

The sequence came from a man aged 25-45 years in good health. This chain connects TRBV5-1 to TRBJ2-1; D is unclear. The sequenced material came from blood. CDR3 DNA sequence: TGCGCCAGCGCATCCGGCTTCTTTTCTGGGTATGAGCAGTTCTTC. Translation: CASASGFFSGYEQFF. The full variable domain, its missing parts supplied by reference TRBV5-1 and TRBJ2-1, is KAGVTQTPRYLIKTRGQQVTLSCSPISGHRSVSWYQQTPGQGLQFLFEYFSETQRNKGNFPGRFSGRQFSNSRSEMNVSTLELGDSALYLCASASGFFSGYEQFFGPGTRLTVL.